This record covers a single TCR beta chain. The data originate from a study of blood T cell repertoires in COVID-19. The overall study: Nucleic acid was either cDNA or gDNA, and it came from T cells, B-cell-depleted T cells, or PBMCs.

In germline, CDR1 is SGHAT, CDR2 FQNNGV. The CDR3 sequence is 17 residues long. V lost 1 base to trimming and J lost 2 bases; unmatched junction nucleotides: 11. Method: immunoSEQ multiplex PCR; TCRdb's copy keeps in-frame clones and lacks some. Altogether more than 95,000 clones are present, about four fifths being singletons, with the ten largest covering about 4.8%. This sequence was found in a man in his sixties with acute or convalescent COVID-19. V and J are TRBV11-2 and TRBJ2-7, with 7 bases fitting TRBD1. Sequencing input: peripheral blood. CDR3 DNA sequence: TGTGCCAGCAGCTTAGGATACGGGAACAGGGGTGCCTACGAGCAGTACTTC. Encoded protein: CASSLGYGNRGAYEQYF.